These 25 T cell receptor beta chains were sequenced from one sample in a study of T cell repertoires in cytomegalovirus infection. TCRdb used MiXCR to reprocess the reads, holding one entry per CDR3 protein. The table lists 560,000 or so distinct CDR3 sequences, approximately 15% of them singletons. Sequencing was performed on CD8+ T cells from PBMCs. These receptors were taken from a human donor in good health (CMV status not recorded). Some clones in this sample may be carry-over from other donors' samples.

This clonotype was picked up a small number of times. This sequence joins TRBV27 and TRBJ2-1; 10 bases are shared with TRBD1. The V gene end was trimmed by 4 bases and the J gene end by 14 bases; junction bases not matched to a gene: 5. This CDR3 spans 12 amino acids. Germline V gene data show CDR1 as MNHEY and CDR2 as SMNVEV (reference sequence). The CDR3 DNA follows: TGTGCCAGCAGTTGGACCGGGACAGGGGAGTTCTTC. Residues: CASSWTGTGEFF.

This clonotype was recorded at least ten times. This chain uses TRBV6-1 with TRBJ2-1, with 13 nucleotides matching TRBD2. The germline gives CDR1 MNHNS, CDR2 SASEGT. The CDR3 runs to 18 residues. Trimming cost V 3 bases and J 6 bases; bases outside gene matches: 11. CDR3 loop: CASSEEFSGLAGVNEQFF. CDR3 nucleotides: TGTGCCAGCAGTGAGGAATTCAGCGGACTAGCGGGAGTCAATGAGCAGTTCTTC.

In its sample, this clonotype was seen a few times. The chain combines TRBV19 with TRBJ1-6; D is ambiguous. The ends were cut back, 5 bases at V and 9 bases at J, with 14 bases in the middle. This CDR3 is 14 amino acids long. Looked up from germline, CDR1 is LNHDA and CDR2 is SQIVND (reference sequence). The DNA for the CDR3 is TGTGCCAGTAGTGCGATCAATCTGGGTTCACCCCTCCACTTT. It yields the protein CASSAINLGSPLHF.

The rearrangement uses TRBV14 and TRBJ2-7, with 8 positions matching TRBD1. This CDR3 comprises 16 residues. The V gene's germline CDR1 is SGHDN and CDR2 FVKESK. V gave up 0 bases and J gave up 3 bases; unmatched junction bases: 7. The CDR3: CASSQDGQGALYEQYF. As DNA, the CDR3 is TGTGCCAGCAGCCAAGATGGGCAGGGGGCACTCTACGAGCAGTACTTC.

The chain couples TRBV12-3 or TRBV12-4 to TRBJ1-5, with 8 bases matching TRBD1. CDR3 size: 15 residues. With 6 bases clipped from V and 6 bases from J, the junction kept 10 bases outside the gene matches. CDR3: CASRAGTGPTQPQHF. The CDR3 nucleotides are TGTGCCAGCAGAGCCGGGACAGGTCCCACTCAGCCCCAGCATTTT.

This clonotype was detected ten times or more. Written as DNA, the CDR3 is TGCGCCAGCAGCCTCTATAGCGGGAGCGGTGAGCAGTACTTC. Its protein is CASSLYSGSGEQYF. The V gene is TRBV4-1, the J gene TRBJ2-7, with 9 bases lining up with TRBD2. Losses at the gene ends were 4 bases for V and 7 bases for J; bases not matched to a gene: 8. The CDR3 has 14 amino acids. Germline CDR1 and CDR2: MGHRA and YSYEKL.

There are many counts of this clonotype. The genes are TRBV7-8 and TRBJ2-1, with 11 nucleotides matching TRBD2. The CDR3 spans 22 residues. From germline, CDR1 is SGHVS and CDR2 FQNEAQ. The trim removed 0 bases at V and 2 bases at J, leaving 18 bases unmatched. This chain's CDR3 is CASSLALGGSGGAFRTYNEQFF. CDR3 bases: TGTGCCAGCAGCTTAGCGCTTGGGGGTAGCGGGGGGGCCTTTAGGACCTACAATGAGCAGTTCTTC.

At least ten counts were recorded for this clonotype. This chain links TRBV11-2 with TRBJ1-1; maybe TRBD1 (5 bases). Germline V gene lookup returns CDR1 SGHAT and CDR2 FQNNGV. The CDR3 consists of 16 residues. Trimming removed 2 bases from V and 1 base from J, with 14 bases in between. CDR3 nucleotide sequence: TGTGCCAGCAGCTTACAAGGGGCTTACTGGAACACTGAAGCTTTCTTT. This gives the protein CASSLQGAYWNTEAFF.

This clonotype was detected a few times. The CDR3 loop is CASSVDGYSNQPQHF. Here the CDR3 DNA reads TGTGCCAGCAGCGTGGACGGATATAGCAATCAGCCCCAGCATTTT. The chain has TRBV6-5 and TRBJ1-5; no clear D gene. CDR1 is MNHEY, CDR2 SVGAGI, per germline. Trimming left V 6 bases short and J 0 bases short, with 12 bases between. CDR3 length: 15 amino acids.

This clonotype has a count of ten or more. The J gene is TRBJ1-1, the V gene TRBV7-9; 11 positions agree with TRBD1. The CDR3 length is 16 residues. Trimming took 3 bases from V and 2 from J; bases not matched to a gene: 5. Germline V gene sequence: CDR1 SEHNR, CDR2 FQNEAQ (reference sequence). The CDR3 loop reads CASSLGGQGDNTEAFF. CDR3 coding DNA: TGTGCCAGCAGCTTGGGGGGACAGGGGGATAACACTGAAGCTTTCTTT.

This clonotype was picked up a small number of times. The CDR3 DNA sequence: TGTGCCATCCGCCGGCCGGGGCAGAACACCGGGGAGCTGTTTTTT. Protein sequence: CAIRRPGQNTGELFF. This chain connects TRBV2 to TRBJ2-2; tentatively, D is TRBD1 or TRBD2 (5 bases each). The CDR3 contains 15 residues. V was shortened by 10 bases and J by 1 base, with 16 bases between the two germline ends. Per germline, CDR1 SNHLY and CDR2 FYNNEI.

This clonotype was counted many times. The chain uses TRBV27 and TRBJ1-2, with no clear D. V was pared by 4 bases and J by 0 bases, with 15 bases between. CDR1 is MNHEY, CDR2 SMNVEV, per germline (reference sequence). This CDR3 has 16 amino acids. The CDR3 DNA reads TGTGCCAGCAGTTCCTTGGACCTCCCCGCTAACTATGGCTACACCTTC. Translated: CASSSLDLPANYGYTF.

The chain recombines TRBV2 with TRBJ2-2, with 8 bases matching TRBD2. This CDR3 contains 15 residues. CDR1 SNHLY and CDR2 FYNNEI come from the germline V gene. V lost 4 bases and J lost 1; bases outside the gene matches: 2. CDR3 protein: CASSGLAGNTGELFF. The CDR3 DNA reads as TGTGCCAGCAGTGGTCTAGCGGGGAACACCGGGGAGCTGTTTTTT.

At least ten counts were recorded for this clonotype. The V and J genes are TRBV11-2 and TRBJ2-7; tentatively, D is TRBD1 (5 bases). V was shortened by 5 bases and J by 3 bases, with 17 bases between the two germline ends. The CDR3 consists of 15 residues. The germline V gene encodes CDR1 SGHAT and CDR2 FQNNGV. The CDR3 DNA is TGTGCCAGCAGCCCTGTTTTGGCGGACAACTACGAGCAGTACTTC. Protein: CASSPVLADNYEQYF.

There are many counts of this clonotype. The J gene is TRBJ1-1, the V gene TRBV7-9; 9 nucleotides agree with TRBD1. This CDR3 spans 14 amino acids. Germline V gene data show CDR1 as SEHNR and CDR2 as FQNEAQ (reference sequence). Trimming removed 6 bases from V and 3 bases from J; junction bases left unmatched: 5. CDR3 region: CASRPRQGDTEAFF. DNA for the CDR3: TGTGCCAGCAGACCCAGACAGGGGGACACTGAAGCTTTCTTT.

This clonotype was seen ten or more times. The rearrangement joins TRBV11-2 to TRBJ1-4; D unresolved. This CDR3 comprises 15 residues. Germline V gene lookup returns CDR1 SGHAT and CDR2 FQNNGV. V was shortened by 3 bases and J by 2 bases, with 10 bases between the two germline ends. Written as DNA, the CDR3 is TGTGCCAGCAGCTTTTCAGCGATGACTAATGAAAAACTGTTTTTT. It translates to CASSFSAMTNEKLFF.

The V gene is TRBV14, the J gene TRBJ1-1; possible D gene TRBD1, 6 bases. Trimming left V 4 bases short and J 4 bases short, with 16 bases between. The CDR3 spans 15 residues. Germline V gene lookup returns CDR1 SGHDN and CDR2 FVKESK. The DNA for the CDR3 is TGTGCCAGCAGCCCCCCACAGGGCGAAGGCACTGAAGCTTTCTTT. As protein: CASSPPQGEGTEAFF.

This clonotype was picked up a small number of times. The CDR3 spells CASSSPETESYEQYF. CDR3 nucleotides: TGTGCCAGCAGCTCCCCCGAGACAGAGTCCTACGAGCAGTACTTC. The V call is TRBV7-9, the J call TRBJ2-7; a weak D match, TRBD1 (5 bases). The V end lost 4 bases, the J end lost 1 base, and 14 bases lay between the germline ends. The CDR3 contains 15 residues. Germline V lookup: CDR1 SEHNR, CDR2 FQNEAQ (reference sequence).

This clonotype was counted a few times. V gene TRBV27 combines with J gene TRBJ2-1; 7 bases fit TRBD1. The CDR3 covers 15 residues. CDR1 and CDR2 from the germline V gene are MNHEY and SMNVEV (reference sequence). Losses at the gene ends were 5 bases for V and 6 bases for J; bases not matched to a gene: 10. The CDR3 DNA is TGTGCCAGCAGTGTCGACAGGGTTCGGAGCAATGAGCAGTTCTTC. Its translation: CASSVDRVRSNEQFF.

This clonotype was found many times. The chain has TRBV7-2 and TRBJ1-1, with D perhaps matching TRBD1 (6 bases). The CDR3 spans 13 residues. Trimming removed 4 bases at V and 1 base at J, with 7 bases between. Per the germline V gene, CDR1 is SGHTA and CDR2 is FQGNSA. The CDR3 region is CASSWDKNTEAFF. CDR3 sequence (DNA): TGTGCCAGCAGCTGGGACAAGAACACTGAAGCTTTCTTT. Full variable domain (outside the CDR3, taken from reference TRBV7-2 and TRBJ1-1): GAGVSQSPSNKVTEKGKDVELRCDPISGHTALYWYRQSLGQGLEFLIYFQGNSAPDKSGLPSDRFSAERTGGSVSTLTIQRTQQEDSAVYLCASSWDKNTEAFFGQGTRLTVV.

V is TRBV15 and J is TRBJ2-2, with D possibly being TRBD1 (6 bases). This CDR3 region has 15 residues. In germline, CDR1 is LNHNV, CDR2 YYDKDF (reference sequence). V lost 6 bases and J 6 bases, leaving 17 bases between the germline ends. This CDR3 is CATSGPGQWSGELFF. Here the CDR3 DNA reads TGTGCCACCAGTGGGCCGGGACAATGGTCCGGGGAGCTGTTTTTT.

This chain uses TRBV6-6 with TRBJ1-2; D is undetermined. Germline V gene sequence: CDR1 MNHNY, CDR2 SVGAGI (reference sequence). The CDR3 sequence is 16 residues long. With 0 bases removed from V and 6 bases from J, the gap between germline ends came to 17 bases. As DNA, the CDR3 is TGTGCCAGCAGTTACTCGAGAGGTTTGGAGCAGAATGGCTACACCTTC. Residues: CASSYSRGLEQNGYTF.

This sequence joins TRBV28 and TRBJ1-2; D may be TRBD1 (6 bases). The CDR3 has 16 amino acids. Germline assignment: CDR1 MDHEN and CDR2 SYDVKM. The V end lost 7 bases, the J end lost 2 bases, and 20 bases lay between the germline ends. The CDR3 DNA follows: TGTGCCAGCACTTCTGAGGGACAAGACTTGAACTATGGCTACACCTTC. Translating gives CASTSEGQDLNYGYTF.

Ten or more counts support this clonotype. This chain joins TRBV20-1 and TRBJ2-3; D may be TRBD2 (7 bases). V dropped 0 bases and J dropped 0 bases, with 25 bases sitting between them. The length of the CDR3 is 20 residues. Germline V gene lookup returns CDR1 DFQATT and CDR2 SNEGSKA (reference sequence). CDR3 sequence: CSAREYRDGGPSRSTDTQYF. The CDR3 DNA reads TGCAGTGCTAGAGAATATCGGGACGGGGGGCCCTCTCGTAGCACAGATACGCAGTATTTT.

The CDR3 region is CASNKREASTDTQYF. For the CDR3, the DNA is TGTGCCAGCAACAAGCGGGAGGCTAGCACAGATACGCAGTATTTT. The V call is TRBV6-2 or TRBV6-3, the J call TRBJ2-3; 9 bases align to TRBD2. The CDR3 is made up of 15 amino acids. Germline values: CDR1 MNHEY, CDR2 SVGEGT. J was trimmed by 0 bases and V by 7 bases; bases with no gene match: 5.